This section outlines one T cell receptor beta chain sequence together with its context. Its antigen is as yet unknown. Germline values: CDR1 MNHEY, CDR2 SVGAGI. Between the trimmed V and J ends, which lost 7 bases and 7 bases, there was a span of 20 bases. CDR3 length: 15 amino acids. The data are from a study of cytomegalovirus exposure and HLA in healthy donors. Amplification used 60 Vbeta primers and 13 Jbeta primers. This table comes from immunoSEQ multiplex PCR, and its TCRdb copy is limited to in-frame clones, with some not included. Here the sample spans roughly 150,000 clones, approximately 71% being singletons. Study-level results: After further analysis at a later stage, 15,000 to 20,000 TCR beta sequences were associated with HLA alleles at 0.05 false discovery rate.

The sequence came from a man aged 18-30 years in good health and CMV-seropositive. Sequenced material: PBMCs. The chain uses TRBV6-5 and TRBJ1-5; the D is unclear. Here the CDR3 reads CASTHPGRLGQPQHF. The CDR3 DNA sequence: TGTGCCAGCACCCATCCCGGTCGCTTGGGCCAGCCCCAGCATTTT.